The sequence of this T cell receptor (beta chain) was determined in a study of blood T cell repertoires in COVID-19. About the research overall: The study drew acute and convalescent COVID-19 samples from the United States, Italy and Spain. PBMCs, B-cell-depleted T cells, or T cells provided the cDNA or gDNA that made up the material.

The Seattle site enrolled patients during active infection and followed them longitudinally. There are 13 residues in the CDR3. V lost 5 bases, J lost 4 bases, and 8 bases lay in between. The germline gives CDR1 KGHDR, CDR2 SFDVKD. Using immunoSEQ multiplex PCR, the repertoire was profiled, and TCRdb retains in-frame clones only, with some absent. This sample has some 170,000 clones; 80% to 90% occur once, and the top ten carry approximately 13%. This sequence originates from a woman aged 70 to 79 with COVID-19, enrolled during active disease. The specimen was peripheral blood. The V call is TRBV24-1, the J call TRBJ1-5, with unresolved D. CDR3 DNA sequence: TGTGCCACCAGTGGCGAGGGAAATCAGCCCCAGCATTTT. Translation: CATSGEGNQPQHF.